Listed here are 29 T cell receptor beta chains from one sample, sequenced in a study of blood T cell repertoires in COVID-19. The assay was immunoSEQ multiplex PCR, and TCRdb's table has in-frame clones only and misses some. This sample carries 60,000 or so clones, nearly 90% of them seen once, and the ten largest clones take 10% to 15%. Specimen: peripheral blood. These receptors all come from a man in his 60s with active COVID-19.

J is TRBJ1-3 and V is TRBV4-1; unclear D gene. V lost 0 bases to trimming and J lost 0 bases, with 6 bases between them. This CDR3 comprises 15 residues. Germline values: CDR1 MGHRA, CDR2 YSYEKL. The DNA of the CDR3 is TGCGCCAGCAGCCAAGAACATCTCTCTGGAAACACCATATATTTT. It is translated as CASSQEHLSGNTIYF.

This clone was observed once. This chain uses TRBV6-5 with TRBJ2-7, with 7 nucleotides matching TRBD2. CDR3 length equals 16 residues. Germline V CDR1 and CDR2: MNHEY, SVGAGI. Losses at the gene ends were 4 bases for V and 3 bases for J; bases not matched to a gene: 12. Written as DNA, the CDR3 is TGTGCCAGCAGTTCAGTTAGCGGGTGGAATATCTACGAGCAGTACTTC. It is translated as CASSSVSGWNIYEQYF.

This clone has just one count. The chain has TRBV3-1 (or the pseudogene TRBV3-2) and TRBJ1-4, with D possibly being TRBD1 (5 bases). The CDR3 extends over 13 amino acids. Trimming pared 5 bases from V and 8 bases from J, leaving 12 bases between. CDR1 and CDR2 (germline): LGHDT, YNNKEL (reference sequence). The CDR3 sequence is CASSVGGSEKLFF. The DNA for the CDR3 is TGTGCCAGCAGCGTGGGGGGAAGCGAAAAACTGTTTTTT.

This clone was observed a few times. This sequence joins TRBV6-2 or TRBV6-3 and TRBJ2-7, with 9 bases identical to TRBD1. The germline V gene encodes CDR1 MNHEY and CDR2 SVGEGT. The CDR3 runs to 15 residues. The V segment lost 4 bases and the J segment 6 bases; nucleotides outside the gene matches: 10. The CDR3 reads CASSSQWTGAVEQYF. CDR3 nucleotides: TGTGCCAGCAGTTCCCAGTGGACAGGGGCGGTCGAGCAGTACTTC.

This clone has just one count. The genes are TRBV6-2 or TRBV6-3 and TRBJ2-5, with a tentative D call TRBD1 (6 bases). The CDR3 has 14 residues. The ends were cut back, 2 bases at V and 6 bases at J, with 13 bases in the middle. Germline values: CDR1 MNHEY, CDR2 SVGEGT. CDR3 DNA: TGTGCCAGCAGTTACGACTGGGGGCGAAAGACCCAGTACTTC. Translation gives CASSYDWGRKTQYF.

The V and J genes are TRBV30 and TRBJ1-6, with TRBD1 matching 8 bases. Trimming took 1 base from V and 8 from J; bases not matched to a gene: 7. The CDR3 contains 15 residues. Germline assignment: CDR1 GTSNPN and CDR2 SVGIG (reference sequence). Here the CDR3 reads CAWSADRVMHSPLHF. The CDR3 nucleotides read TGTGCCTGGAGTGCGGACAGGGTGATGCATTCACCCCTCCACTTT.

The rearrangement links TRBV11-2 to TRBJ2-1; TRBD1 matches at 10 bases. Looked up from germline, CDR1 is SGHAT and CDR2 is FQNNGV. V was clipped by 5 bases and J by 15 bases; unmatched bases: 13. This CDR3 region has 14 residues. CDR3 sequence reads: CASSPGQGLPRPFF. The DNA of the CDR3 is TGTGCCAGCAGCCCGGGACAGGGGCTACCGCGTCCGTTCTTC.

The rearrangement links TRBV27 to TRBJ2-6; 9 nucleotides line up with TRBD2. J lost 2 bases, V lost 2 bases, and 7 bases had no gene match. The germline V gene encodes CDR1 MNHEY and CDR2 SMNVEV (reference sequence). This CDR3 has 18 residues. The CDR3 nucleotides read TGTGCCAGCAGTTTACTGGGGCGGGAGGGCCCTGGGGCCAACGTCCTGACTTTC. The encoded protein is CASSLLGREGPGANVLTF.

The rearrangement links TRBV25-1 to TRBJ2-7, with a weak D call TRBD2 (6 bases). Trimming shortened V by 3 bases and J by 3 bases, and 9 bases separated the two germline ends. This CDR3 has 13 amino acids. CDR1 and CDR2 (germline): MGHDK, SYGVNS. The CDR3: CASSEGLLYEQYF. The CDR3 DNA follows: TGTGCCAGCAGTGAGGGACTTCTCTACGAGCAGTACTTC.

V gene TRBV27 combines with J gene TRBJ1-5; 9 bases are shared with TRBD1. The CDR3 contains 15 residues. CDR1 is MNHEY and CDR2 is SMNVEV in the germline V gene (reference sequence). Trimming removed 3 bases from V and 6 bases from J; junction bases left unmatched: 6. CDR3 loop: CASSFSGQGSQPQHF. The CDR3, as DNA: TGTGCCAGCAGTTTCTCGGGACAGGGTAGTCAGCCCCAGCATTTT.

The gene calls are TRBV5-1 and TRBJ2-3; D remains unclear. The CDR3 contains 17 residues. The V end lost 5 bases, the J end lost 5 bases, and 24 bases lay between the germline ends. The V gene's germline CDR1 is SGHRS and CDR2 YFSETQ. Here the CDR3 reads CASRVRAGLGTEDTQYF. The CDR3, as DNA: TGCGCCAGCAGGGTAAGAGCCGGGTTAGGTACGGAAGATACGCAGTATTTT.

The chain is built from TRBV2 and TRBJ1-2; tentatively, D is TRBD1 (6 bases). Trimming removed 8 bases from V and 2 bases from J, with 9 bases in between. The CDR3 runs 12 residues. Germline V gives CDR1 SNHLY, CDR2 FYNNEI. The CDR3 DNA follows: TGTGCCAGCTGTGGACAGAACTATGGCTACACCTTC. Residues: CASCGQNYGYTF.

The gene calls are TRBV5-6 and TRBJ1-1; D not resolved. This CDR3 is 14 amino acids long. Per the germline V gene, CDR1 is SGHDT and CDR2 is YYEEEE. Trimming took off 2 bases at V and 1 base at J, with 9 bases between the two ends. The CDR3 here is CASSFSRQNTEAFF. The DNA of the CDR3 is TGTGCCAGCAGCTTTAGCCGGCAGAACACTGAAGCTTTCTTT.

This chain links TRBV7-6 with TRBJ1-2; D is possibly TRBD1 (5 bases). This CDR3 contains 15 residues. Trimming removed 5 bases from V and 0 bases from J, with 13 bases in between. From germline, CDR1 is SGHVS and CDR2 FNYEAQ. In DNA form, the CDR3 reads TGTGCCAGCAGCCCCTCCCCGACAGCTAACTATGGCTACACCTTC. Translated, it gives CASSPSPTANYGYTF.

The CDR3 loop is CASSLSGLSHYEQYF. The CDR3 nucleotides read TGTGCCAGCAGCCTCTCGGGACTTAGCCATTACGAGCAGTACTTC. The chain uses TRBV28 and TRBJ2-7; possibly TRBD2 for D (6 bases). The V end was cut by 6 bases, the J end by 4 bases, with 19 bases between. CDR1 MDHEN and CDR2 SYDVKM come from the germline V gene. The CDR3 is 15 amino acids.

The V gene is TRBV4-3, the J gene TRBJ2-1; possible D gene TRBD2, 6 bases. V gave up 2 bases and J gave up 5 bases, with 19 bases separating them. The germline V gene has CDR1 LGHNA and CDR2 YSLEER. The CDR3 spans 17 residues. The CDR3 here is CASSQPPSRTKNNEQFF. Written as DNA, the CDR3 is TGCGCCAGCAGCCAACCGCCCTCGAGGACTAAAAACAATGAGCAGTTCTTC.

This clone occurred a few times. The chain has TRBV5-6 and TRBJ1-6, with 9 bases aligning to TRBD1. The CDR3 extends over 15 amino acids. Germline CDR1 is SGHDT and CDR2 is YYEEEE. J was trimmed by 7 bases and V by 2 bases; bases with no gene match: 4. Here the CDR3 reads CASSLTGTGNSPLHF. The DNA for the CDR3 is TGTGCCAGCAGCTTAACCGGGACAGGGAATTCACCCCTCCACTTT.

The CDR3 loop is CASSPRNSWETQYF. In nucleotides, the CDR3 is TGTGCCAGCAGCCCTCGAAACAGTTGGGAGACCCAGTACTTC. The J gene is TRBJ2-5, the V gene TRBV9; unclear D gene. CDR1 is SGDLS and CDR2 is YYNGEE in the germline V gene. V gave up 4 bases and J gave up 5 bases, with 15 bases separating them. CDR3 length equals 14 residues.

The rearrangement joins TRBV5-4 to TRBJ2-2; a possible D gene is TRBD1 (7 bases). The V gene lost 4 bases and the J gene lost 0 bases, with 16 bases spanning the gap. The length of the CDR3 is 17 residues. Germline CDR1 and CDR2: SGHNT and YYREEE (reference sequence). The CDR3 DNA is TGTGCCAGCAGCGGCGGGACAGACCCGTCGAACACCGGGGAGCTGTTTTTT. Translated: CASSGGTDPSNTGELFF.

CDR3 amino acids: CASSLGDRVHEQYF. CDR3 nucleotide sequence: TGCGCCAGCAGCTTGGGGGACAGGGTGCACGAGCAGTACTTC. The V gene is TRBV5-1, the J gene TRBJ2-7; 9 bases are a match to TRBD1. The length of the CDR3 is 14 residues. In germline, CDR1 is SGHRS, CDR2 YFSETQ. V shed 0 bases, J shed 5 bases, and the junction held 3 bases outside the gene matches.

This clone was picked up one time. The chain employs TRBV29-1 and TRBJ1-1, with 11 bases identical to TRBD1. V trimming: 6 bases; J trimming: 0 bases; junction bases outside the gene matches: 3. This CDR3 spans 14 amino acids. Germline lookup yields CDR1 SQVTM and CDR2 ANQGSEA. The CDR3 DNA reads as TGCAGCGTGGGACAGGGGGGACTGAACACTGAAGCTTTCTTT. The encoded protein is CSVGQGGLNTEAFF.

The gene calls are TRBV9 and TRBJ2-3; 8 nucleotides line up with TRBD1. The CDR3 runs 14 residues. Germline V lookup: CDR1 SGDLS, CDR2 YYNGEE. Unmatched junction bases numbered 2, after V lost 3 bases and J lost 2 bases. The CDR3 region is CASSAGQDTDTQYF. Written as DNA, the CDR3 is TGTGCCAGCAGCGCGGGACAGGACACAGATACGCAGTATTTT.

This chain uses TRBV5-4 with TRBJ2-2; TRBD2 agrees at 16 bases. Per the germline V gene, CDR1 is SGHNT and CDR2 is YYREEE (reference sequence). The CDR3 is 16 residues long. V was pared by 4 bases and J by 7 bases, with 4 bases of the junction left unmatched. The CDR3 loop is CASSPGLAGGDGELFF. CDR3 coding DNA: TGTGCCAGCAGCCCGGGACTAGCGGGGGGGGACGGGGAGCTGTTTTTT.

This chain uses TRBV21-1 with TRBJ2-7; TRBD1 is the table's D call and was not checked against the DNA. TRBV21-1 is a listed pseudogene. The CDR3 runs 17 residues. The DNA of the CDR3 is TGTGCCAGCAGCATTCCGGGACAGTCAACAACCCCGACCGAGCAGTACTTC. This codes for CASSIPGQSTTPTEQYF.

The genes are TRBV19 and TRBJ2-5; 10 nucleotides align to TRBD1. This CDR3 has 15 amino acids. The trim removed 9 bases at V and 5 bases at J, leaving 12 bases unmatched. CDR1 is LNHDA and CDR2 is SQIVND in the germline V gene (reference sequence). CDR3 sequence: CASRMYGTGVETQYF. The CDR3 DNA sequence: TGTGCCAGCAGGATGTATGGGACAGGGGTCGAGACCCAGTACTTC.

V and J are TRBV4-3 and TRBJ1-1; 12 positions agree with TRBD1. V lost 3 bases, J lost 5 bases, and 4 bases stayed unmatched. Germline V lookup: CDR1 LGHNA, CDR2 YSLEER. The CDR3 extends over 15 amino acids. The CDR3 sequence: CASSQGQGARTEAFF. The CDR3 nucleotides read TGCGCCAGCAGCCAGGGACAGGGGGCGAGAACTGAAGCTTTCTTT.

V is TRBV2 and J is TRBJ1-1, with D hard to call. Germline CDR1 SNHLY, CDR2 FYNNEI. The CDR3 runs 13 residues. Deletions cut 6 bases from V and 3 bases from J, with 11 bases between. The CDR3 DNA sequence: TGTGCCAGCAGCTCATCCGCGGACACTGAAGCTTTCTTT. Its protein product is CASSSSADTEAFF.

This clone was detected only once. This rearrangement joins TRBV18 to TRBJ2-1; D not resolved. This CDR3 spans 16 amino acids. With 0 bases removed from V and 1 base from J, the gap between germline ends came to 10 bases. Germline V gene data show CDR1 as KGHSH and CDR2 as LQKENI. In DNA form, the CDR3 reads TGTGCCAGCTCACCACCGCCAACATTATCCTACAATGAGCAGTTCTTC. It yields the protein CASSPPPTLSYNEQFF.

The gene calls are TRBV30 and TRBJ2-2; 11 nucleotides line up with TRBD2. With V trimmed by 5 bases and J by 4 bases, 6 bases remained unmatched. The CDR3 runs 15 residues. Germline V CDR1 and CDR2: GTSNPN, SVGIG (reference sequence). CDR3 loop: CAWGRLAGPTGELFF. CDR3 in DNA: TGTGCCTGGGGGCGACTAGCGGGGCCCACCGGGGAGCTGTTTTTT.